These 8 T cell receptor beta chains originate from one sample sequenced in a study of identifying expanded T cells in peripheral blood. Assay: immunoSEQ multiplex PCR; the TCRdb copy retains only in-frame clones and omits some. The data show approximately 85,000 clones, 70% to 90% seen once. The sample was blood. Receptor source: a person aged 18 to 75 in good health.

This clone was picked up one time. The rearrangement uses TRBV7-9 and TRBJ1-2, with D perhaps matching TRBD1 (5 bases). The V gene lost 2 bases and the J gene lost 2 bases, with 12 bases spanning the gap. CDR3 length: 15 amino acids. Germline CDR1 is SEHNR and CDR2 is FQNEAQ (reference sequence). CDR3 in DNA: TGTGCCAGCAGCTTAATCGGACAACGGAACTATGGCTACACCTTC. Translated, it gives CASSLIGQRNYGYTF.

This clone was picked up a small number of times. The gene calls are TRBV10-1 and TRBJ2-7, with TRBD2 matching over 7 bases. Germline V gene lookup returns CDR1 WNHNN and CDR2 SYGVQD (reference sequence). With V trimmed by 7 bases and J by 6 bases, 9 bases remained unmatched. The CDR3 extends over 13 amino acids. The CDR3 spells CASKGLGLVEQYF. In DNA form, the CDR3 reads TGCGCCAGCAAGGGGTTAGGACTAGTCGAGCAGTACTTC.

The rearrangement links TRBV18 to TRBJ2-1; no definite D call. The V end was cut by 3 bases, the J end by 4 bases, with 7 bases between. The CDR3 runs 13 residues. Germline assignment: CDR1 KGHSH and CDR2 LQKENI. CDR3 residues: CASSPPHYNEQFF. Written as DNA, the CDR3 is TGTGCCAGCTCACCTCCTCATTACAATGAGCAGTTCTTC. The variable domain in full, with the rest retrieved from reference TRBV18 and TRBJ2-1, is NAGVMQNPRHLVRRRGQEARLRCSPMKGHSHVYWYRQLPEEGLKFMVYLQKENIIDESGMPKERFSAEFPKEGPSILRIQQVVRGDSAAYFCASSPPHYNEQFFGPGTRLTVL.

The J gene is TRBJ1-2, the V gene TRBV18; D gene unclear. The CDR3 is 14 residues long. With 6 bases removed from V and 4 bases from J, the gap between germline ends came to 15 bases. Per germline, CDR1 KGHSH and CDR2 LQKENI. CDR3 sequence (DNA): TGTGCCAGCTCGGCTGAGGGATTCTCCTATGGCTACACCTTC. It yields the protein CASSAEGFSYGYTF.

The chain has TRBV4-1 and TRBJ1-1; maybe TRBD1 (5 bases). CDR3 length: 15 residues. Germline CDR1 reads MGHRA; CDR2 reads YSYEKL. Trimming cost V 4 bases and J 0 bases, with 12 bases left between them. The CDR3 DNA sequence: TGCGCCAGCAGCCGTCCAGGGAACATGAACACTGAAGCTTTCTTT. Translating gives CASSRPGNMNTEAFF.

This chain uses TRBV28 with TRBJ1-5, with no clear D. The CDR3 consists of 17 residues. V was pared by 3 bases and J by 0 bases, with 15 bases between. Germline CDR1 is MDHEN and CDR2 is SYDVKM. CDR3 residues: CASSFPGQPDSNQPQHF. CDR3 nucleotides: TGTGCCAGCAGTTTTCCTGGGCAGCCGGATAGCAATCAGCCCCAGCATTTT.

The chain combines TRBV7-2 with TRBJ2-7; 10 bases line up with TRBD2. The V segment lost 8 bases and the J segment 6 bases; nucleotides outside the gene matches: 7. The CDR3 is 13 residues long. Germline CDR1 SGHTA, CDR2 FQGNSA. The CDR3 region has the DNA TGTGCCAGCTCGCTAGCGGGAGTCGGCGAGCAGTACTTC. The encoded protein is CASSLAGVGEQYF.

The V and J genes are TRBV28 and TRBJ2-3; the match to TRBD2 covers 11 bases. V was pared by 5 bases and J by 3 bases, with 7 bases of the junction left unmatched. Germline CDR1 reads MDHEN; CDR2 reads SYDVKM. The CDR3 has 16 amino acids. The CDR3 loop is CASSRRLAGLTDTQYF. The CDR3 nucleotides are TGTGCCAGCAGTCGCCGACTAGCGGGACTGACAGATACGCAGTATTTT.